This TCR beta chain comes out of a study of PD-1 blockade in classical Hodgkin lymphoma (dated by TCRdb to the early 2020s). Regarding the study in general: Nivolumab dosing was 3 mg/kg intravenously every 2 weeks, continuing until either disease progression or unacceptable toxicity. The study used CyTOF and TCR beta sequencing to define a peripheral blood immune signature of response to PD-1 blockade in classical Hodgkin lymphoma. Findings and caveats that apply to the study as a whole: The study was restricted to a single clinical trial cohort, and the causes of repertoire differences, possibly disease activity or prior therapy, were left undefined. Patients starting nivolumab less than 1 year after ASCT had lower diversity and were excluded from later analyses to avoid confounding by immune reconstitution. Baseline TCR diversity was reported to be lower in newly diagnosed patients than in healthy donors and to be lower still in relapsed/refractory patients. Baseline diversity similar to that of newly diagnosed patients was observed in trial patients achieving complete response, whereas significantly lower diversity was observed in partial responders and progressors. A significant rise by C4D1 was seen in CD4+ but not CD8+ TCR diversity (p=0.0027 vs p=0.16), with the rise being most apparent in complete responders (p=0.02).

This sample's time point label indicates: cycle 2 day 1 (C2D1) of nivolumab. All trial patients had relapsed after autologous stem cell transplantation, with cohorts A, B and C differing in prior brentuximab vedotin exposure. A total of 56 patients with relapsed/refractory classical Hodgkin lymphoma made up the trial cohort, and each patient's best overall response was complete response, partial response or progressive disease. In the multi-cohort phase II CheckMate 205 trial, trial patients received single-agent nivolumab. An independent review committee assessed best overall response by applying the 2007 International Working Group response criteria. Trial PBMCs were collected immediately before nivolumab initiation (C1D1) and during therapy at cycle 2 day 1 and cycle 4 day 1. Peripheral blood was collected in 8 mL Vacutainer Cell Preparation Tubes, from which PBMCs were isolated by centrifugation and then cryopreserved.

The germline V gene gives CDR1 as KGHSH and CDR2 as LQKENI. V and J are trimmed by 4 bases and 1 base, and the gene matches miss 11 bases of the junction. Counted from cysteine to phenylalanine, this CDR3 has 19 amino acids. Only the CDR3 region is kept as DNA, spanning 57 bases read in frame from base 1. Comment on this clone: No antigen is known for it. One base away there is no much larger clone; base qualities are not given.

Genomic DNA was extracted with the Qiagen DNeasy kit from unsorted PBMCs and from negatively selected CD4+ and CD8+ fractions. TCR beta CDR3 regions were amplified by immunoSEQ multiplex PCR using primers annealing to V and J segments. A synthetic immune receptor repertoire was used to minimize amplification bias, and any remaining bias was removed computationally after sequencing. Per the authors' processing: Repertoire diversity was quantified as the Shannon entropy index using custom Python scripts. The unsorted, CD4+ and CD8+ repertoires were each analyzed separately, with the exception of combined analyses, where CD4+ and CD8+ sequences were merged in silico. A clone counted as expanded when the clone's frequency after treatment rose at least 2-fold relative to C1D1, and clones undetected at baseline were given a pseudocount of 0.5. Singleton clones were defined as clones with 0 or 1 copy at C1D1, and non-singleton clones were defined as clones with 2 or more copies. Clones expanded in unsorted samples were labelled as CD4+, CD8+ or unknown by matching protein sequences in sorted samples from the same patient. Wilcoxon tests were applied to paired samples to test diversity changes from C1D1 to C4D1. TCRdb obtained this table from immuneACCESS and retained in-frame rearrangements with V and J assigned. These tables miss some clones; where compared with another copy, unresolved V genes account for less than half of the shortfall, and the remainder is unexplained. Clone size and the V and J calls come from that table; the DNA yielded D and trimming. The sample data list tens of thousands of clones, and roughly 89% of these were observed just once. The ten largest account for roughly a tenth of the sample.

Recombination joined TRBV18 with TRBJ2-3; 13 nucleotides in the junction match TRBD2. This sample comprised peripheral blood mononuclear cells (PBMCs), obtained before the second cycle of nivolumab. The receptor's source is a human donor with classical Hodgkin lymphoma. The DNA reads TGTGCCAGCTCACTAAGAATTACTAGCGGGGGGGCTGGCACAGATACGCAGTATTTT. It translates as CASSLRITSGGAGTDTQYF.